This T cell receptor beta chain stems from a study of early T cells in non-severe SARS-CoV-2 infection. Germline V gives CDR1 SEHNR, CDR2 FQNEAQ (reference sequence). This CDR3 comprises 16 residues. V was trimmed by 6 bases and J by 5 bases, leaving 22 bases between them. This clonotype was counted between two and nine times. TCRdb reprocessed the 5' RACE reads with MiXCR, giving one entry per CDR3 protein. The sample includes 95,000 to 120,000 distinct CDR3 sequences, about 12% of them seen just once. Sequencing was done on a sample of whole blood. This sequence was found in an adult who was a healthcare worker with PCR-confirmed SARS-CoV-2 infection or an uninfected control (not recorded which). V usage is TRBV7-9 and J usage is TRBJ2-5; D could derive from TRBD1 or TRBD2 (5 bases each). CDR3 residues: CASRTGRDPGRETQYF. The CDR3 DNA reads as TGTGCCAGCAGGACTGGCCGGGACCCCGGAAGGGAGACCCAGTACTTC. The entire variable domain, with the rest obtained from reference TRBV7-9 and TRBJ2-5, is as follows: DTGVSQNPRHKITKRGQNVTFRCDPISEHNRLYWYRQTLGQGPEFLTYFQNEAQLEKSRLLSDRFSAERPKGSFSTLEIQRTEQGDSAMYLCASRTGRDPGRETQYFGPGTRLLVL.